Sequencing of this T cell receptor beta chain was carried out in a study of cytomegalovirus exposure and HLA in healthy donors. This clone was observed a single time. Other DNA sequences from this sample encode an identical CDR3 as well. This CDR3 is built from 15 residues. The junction had 10 bases not matched to a gene; V was cut back by 4 bases and J by 4 bases. Per the germline V gene, CDR1 is MNHEY and CDR2 is SVGAGI. Use of 60 Vbeta and 13 Jbeta primers characterized the PCR. Produced via immunoSEQ multiplex PCR; TCRdb's table is partial and in-frame only. The data show 130,000 or so clones, over 70% seen once.

Sequences were obtained from PBMCs. The chain joins TRBV6-5 to TRBJ2-7; 7 nucleotides agree with TRBD1. The source is a woman in her thirties or forties in good health and CMV-seronegative. The CDR3 nucleotides read TGTGCCAGCAGTTCACCGGGACAGAGATTTTACGAGCAGTACTTC. It is translated as CASSSPGQRFYEQYF.